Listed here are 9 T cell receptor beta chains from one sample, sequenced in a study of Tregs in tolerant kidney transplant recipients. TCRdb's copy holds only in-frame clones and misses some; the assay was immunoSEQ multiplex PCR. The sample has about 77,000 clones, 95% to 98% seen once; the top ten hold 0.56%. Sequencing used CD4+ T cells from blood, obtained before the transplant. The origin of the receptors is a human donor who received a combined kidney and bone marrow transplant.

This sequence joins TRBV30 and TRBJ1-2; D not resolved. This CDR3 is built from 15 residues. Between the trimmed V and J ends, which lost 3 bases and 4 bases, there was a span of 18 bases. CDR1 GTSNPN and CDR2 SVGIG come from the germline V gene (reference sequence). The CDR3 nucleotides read TGTGCCTGGAGGGAGAAAACCGGAACCCCCTATGGCTACACCTTC. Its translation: CAWREKTGTPYGYTF. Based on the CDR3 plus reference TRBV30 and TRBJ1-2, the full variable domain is SQTIHQWPATLVQPVGSPLSLECTVEGTSNPNLYWYRQAAGRGLQLLFYSVGIGQISSEVPQNLSASRPQDRQFILSSKKLLLSDSGFYLCAWREKTGTPYGYTFGSGTRLTVV.

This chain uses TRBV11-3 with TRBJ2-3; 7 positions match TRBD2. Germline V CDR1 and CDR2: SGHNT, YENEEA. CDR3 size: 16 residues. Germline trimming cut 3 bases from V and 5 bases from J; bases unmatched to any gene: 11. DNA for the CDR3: TGTGCCAGCAGCTTGGATTACGCGGGAGTGAGAGATACGCAGTATTTT. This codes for CASSLDYAGVRDTQYF.

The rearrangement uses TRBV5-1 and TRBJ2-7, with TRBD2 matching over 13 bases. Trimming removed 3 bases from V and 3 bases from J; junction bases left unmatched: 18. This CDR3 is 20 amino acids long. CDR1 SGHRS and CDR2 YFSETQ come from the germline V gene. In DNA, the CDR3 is TGCGCCAGCAGCTCGACGTCGACTAGCGGGAGGTTCCGGAGGGGCTACGAGCAGTACTTC. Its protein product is CASSSTSTSGRFRRGYEQYF.

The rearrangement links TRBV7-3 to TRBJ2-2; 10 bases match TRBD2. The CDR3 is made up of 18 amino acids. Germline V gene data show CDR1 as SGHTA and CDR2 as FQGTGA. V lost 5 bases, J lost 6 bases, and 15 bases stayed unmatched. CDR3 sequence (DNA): TGTGCCAGCAGCCCCGGTCCCAGCGGGAGGGCCCTCGCCGGGGAGCTGTTTTTT. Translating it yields CASSPGPSGRALAGELFF.

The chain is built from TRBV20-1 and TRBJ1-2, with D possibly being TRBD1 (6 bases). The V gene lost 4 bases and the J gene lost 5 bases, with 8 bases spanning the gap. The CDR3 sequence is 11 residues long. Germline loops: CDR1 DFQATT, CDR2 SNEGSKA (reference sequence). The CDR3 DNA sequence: TGCAGTGCTAAAACAGGGTATGGCTACACCTTC. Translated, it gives CSAKTGYGYTF.

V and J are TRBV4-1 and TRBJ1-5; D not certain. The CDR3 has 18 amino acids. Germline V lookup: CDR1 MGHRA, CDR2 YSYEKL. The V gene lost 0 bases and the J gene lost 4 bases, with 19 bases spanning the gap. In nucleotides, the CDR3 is TGCGCCAGCAGCCAAGAGAGAGGGCAGGAAGGCCGGAATCAGCCCCAGCATTTT. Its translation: CASSQERGQEGRNQPQHF.

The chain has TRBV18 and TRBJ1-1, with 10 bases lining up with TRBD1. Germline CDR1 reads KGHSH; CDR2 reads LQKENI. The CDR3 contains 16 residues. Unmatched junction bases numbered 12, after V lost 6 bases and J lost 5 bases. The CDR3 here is CASSPGTGVEWTEAFF. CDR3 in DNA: TGTGCCAGCTCCCCCGGGACAGGGGTAGAGTGGACTGAAGCTTTCTTT.

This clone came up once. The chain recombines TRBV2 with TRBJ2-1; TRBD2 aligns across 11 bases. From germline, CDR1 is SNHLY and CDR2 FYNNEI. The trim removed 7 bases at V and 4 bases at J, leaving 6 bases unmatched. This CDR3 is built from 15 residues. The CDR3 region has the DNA TGTGCCAGCACCGGGACTAGCGGACGGTACAATGAGCAGTTCTTC. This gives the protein CASTGTSGRYNEQFF.

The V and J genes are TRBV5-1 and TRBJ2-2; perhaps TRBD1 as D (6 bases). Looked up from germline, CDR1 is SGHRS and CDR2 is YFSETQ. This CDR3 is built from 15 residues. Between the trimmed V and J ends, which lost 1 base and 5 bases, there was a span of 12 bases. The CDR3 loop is CASSLSPQGTGELFF. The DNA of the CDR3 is TGCGCCAGCAGCTTGTCTCCTCAGGGGACCGGGGAGCTGTTTTTT.